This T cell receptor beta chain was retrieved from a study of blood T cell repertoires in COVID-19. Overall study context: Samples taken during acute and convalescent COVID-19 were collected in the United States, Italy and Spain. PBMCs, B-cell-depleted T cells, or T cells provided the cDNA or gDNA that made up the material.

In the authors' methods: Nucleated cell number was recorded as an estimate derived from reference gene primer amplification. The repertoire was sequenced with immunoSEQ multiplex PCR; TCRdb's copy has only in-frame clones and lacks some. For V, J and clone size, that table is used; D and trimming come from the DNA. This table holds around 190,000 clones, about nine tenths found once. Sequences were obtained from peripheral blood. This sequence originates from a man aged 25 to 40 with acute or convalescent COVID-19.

The CDR3 reads CASNIPEMGQWGETQYF. For the CDR3, the DNA is TGCGCCAGCAACATACCCGAGATGGGGCAATGGGGAGAGACCCAGTACTTC. V and J are TRBV10-1 and TRBJ2-5, with D possibly TRBD1 on 5 matching bases. CDR1 and CDR2 (germline): WNHNN, SYGVQD (reference sequence). V was shortened by 7 bases and J by 4 bases, with 25 bases between the two germline ends. The CDR3 covers 17 residues.